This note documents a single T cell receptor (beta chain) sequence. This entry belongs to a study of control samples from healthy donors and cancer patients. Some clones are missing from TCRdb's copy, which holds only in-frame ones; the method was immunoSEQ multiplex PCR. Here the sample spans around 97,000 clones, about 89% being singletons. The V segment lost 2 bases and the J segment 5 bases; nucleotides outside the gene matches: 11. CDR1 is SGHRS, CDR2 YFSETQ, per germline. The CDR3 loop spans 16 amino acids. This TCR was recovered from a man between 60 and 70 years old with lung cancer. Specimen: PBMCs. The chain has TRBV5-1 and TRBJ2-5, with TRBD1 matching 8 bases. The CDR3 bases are TGCGCCAGCAGCTTTAAATCGGACAGGGCTGGCGAGACCCAGTACTTC. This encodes CASSFKSDRAGETQYF.